This record concerns one T cell receptor beta chain sequence. What it binds is not known. TCRdb reanalysed the 5' RACE reads using MiXCR and keeps one entry per CDR3 protein. The repertoire has approximately 180,000 distinct CDR3 sequences, 16% of them found once; the top ten carry approximately 2%. This entry belongs to a study of T-cell memory formation after mild COVID-19. Findings of the study overall: Whether day 37 second-wave clones are SARS-CoV-2-specific was not confirmed. Some SARS-CoV-2-responding clones were already detected in memory before infection.

Between the trimmed V and J ends, which lost 5 bases and 3 bases, there was a span of 8 bases. The germline V gene has CDR1 DFQATT and CDR2 SNEGSKA (reference sequence). This CDR3 is 11 amino acids long. Material for sequencing was PBMCs or a T cell subset sorted from them (not recorded which). This chain joins TRBV20-1 and TRBJ2-7, with D hard to call. The sequence derives from an adult woman who had mild COVID-19 (a few samples of this study predate the infection). Cell type and time point are not known. CDR3 region: CSALDRYEQYF. The CDR3 nucleotides read TGCAGTGCTCTGGACCGCTACGAGCAGTACTTC.